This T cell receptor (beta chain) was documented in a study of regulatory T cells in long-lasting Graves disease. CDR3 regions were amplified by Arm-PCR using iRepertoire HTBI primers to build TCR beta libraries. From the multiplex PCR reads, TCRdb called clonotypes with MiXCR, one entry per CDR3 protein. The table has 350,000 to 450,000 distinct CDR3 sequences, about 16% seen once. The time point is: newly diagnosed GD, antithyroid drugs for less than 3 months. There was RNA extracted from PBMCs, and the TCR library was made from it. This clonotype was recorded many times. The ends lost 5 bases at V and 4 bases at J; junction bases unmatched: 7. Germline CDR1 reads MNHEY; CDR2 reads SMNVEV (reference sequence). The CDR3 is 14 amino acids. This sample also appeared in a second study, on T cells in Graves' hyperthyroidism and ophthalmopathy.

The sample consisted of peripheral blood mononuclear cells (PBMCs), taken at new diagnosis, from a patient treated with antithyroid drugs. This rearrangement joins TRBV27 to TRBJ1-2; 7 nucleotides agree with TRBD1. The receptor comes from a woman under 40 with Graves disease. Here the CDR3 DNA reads TGTGCCAGCAGTCCCACAGGGGTCGGCTATGGCTACACCTTC. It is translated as CASSPTGVGYGYTF.